This TCR beta chain is from a study of neurological immune-mediated disorders. Broader study findings: Across subjects, no CDR3 amino acid sequence appeared in expanded clones of more than one subject, a finding that suggested private repertoires in all groups.

The authors made cDNA by 5'RACE with 10-nucleotide random UMIs. Using its own MiXCR run on the 5' RACE reads, TCRdb lists one record per CDR3 protein. This sample has tens of thousands of distinct CDR3 sequences, with less than 5.5% found just once. After removal of 4 bases from V and 8 bases from J, the junction contained 8 bases not matched to a gene. The CDR3 runs to 15 residues. CDR1 MNHNY and CDR2 SVGAGI come from the germline V gene (reference sequence). This clonotype was counted many times. Its antigen remains unidentified. Preparation of the unsorted libraries drew on 2 million PBMCs stored at -80 C.

The chain employs TRBV6-6 and TRBJ1-4; 9 nucleotides line up with TRBD1. The sequence came from a man aged 30 to 45 with multiple sclerosis. Sequenced: PBMCs. Here the CDR3 reads CASSSQQGASEKLFF. The CDR3 coding sequence is TGTGCCAGCAGTTCCCAACAGGGGGCGAGCGAAAAACTGTTTTTT.